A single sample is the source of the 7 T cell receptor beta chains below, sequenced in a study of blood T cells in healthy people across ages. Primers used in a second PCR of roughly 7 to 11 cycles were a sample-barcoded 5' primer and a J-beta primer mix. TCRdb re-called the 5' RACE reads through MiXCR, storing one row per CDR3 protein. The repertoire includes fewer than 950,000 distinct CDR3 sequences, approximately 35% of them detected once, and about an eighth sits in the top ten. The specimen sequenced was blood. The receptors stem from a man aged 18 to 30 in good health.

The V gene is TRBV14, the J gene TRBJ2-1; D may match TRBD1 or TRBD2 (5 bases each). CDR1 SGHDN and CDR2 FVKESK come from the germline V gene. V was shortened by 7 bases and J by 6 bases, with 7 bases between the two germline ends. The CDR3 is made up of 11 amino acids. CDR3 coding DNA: TGTGCCAGCAAGGGGAGCAATGAGCAGTTCTTC. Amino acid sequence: CASKGSNEQFF. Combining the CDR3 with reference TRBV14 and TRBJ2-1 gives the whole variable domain EAGVTQFPSHSVIEKGQTVTLRCDPISGHDNLYWYRRVMGKEIKFLLHFVKESKQDESGMPNNRFLAERTGGTYSTLKVQPAELEDSGVYFCASKGSNEQFFGPGTRLTVL.

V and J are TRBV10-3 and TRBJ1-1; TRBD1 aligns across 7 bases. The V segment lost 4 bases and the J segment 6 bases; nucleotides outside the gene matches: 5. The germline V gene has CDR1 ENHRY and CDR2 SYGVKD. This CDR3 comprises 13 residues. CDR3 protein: CAISGAGTAEAFF. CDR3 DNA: TGTGCCATCAGTGGAGCCGGGACAGCTGAAGCTTTCTTT.

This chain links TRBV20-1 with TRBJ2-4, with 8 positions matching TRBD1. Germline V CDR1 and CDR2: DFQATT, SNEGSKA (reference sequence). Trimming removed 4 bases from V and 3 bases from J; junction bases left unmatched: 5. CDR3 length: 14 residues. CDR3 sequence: CSANPGGSKNIQYF. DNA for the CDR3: TGCAGTGCTAACCCAGGGGGCAGCAAAAACATTCAGTACTTC.

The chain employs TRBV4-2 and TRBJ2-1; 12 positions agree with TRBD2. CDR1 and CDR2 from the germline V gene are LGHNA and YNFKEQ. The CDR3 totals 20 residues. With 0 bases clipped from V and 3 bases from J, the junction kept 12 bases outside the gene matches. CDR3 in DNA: TGTGCCAGCAGCCAAGAAATCCTAGCGGGGGGGCTTGTAGGCTACAATGAGCAGTTCTTC. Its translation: CASSQEILAGGLVGYNEQFF.

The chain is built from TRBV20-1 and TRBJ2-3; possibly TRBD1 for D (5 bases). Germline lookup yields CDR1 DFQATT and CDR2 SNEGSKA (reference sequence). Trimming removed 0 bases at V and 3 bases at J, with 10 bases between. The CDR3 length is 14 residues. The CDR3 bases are TGCAGTGCTAGAGAGGTGGGGCATACAGATACGCAGTATTTT. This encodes CSAREVGHTDTQYF.

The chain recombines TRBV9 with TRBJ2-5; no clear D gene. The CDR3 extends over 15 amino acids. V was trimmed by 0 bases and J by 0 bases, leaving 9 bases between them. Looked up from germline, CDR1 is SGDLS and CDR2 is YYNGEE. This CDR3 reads CASSVGAVDQETQYF. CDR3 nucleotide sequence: TGTGCCAGCAGCGTAGGGGCAGTTGACCAAGAGACCCAGTACTTC.

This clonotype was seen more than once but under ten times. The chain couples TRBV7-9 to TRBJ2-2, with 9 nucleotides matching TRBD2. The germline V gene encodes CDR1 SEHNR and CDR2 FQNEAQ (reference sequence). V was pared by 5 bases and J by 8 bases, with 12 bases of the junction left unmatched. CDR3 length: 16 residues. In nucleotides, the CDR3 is TGTGCCAGCAGCCCCACAGCGGGGGGATCCTCAGGGGAGCTGTTTTTT. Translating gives CASSPTAGGSSGELFF.